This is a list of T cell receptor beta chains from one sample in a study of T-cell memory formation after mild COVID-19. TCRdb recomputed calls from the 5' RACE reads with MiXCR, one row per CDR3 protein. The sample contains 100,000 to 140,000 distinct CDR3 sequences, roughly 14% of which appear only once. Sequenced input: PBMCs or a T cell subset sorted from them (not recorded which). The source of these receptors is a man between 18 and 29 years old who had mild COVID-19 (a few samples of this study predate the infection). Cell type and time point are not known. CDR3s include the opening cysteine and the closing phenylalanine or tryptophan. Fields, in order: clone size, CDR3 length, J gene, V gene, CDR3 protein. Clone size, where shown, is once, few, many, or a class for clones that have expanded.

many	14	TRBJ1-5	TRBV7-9	CASSLEDTNQPQHF
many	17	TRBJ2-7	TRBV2	CASSDRDRRSSAYEQYF
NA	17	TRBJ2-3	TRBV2	CASRTSLATPRTDTQYF
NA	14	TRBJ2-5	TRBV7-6	CASSLATNWETQYF
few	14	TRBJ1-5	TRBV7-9	CASSFGRGRQPQHF
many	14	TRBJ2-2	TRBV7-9	CASSPSLGSGELFF
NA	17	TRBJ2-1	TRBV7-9	CASSHPQGRSSYNEQFF
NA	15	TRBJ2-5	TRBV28	CASSFPTPGQETQYF
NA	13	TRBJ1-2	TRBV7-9	CASSLGSLYGYTF
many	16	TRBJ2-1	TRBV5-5	CASSPMDSRSYNEQFF
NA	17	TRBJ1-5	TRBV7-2	CASSLVSGRAFYQPQHF
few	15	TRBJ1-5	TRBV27	CASSLGGTGNQPQHF
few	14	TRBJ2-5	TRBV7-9	CASSFDRNQETQYF
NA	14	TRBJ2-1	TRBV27	CASRPGLAGGQAFF
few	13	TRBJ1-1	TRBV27	CASSLLTGAEAFF
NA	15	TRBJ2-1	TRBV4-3	CASSQEGQGGNEQFF
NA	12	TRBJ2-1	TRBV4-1	CASSRQGEEQFF
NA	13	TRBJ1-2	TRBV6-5	CASSPRGAHGYTF
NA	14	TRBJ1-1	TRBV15	CATSSGRGLTEAFF
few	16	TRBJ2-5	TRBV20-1	CSASLAGTPYQETQYF
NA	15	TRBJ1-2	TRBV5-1	CASSRPGQGFHGYTF
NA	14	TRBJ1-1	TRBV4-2	CASSQRWGDTEAFF
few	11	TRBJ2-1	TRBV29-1	CIGQGYNEQFF
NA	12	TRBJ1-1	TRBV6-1	CASNRQGGGSFF
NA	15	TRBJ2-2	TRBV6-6	CASTLGQGFTGELFF
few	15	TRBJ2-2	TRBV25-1	CASRDAGSNTGELFF
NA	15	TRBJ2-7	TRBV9	CASSVAGAMSYEQYF
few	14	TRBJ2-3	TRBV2	CASSEVSGPDTQYF
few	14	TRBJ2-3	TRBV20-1	CSARRAGGPDTQYF
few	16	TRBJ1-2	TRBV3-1	CASSHPRGGRSGGYTF
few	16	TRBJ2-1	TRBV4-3	CASSQSTGGSYNEQFF
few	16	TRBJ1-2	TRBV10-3	CAISERVKGTIYGYTF
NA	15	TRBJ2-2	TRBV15	CATSRTTAGVGELFF
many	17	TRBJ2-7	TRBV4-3	CASSLRQTTLGSYEQYF
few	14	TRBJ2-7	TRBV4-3	CASSQDPGSYEQYF
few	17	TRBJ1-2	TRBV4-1	CASSLGTGGVLGYGYTF
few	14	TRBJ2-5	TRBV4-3	CASSQDGGVETQYF
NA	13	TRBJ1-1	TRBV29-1	CSVVRDGNTEAFF
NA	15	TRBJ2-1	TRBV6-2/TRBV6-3	CASSYLDWEYNEQFF
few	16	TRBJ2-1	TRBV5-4	CASSPPSGRLYNEQFF
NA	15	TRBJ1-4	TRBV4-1	CASSPGVAANEKLFF
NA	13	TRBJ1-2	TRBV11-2	CASSLDWGDGYTF
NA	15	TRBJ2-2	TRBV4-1	CASSQGYRATGELFF
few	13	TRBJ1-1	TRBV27	CASSLWENTEAFF
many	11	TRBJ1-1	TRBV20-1	CSAARNTEAFF
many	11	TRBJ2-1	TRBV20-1	CSAPWSGEQFF
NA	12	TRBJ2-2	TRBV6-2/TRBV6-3	CATSTGPGELFF
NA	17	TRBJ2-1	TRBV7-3	CASSPGGSGGVYNEQFF
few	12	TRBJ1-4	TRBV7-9	CASSLDGEKLFF